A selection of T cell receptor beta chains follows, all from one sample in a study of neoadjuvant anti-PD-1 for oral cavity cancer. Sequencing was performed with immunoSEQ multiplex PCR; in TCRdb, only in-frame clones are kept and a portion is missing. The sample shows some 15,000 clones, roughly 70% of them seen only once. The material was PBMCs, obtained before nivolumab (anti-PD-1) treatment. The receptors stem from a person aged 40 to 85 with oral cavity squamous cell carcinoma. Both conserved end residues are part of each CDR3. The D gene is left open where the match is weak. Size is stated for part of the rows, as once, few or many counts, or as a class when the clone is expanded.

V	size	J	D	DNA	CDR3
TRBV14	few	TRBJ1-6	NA	TGTGCCAGCAGCCAAGCAGGGAGGTTTTCACCCCTCCACTTT	CASSQAGRFSPLHF
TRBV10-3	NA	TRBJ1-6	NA	TGTGCCATCAGGCCGACAGGATATAATTCACCCCTCCACTTT	CAIRPTGYNSPLHF
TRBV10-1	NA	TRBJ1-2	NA	TGCGCCAGCAGTGAGTCGCTGAACTATGGCTACACCTTC	CASSESLNYGYTF
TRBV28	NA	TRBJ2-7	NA	TGTGCCAGCAGTTTCTCAGGGATCTACGAGCAGTACTTC	CASSFSGIYEQYF
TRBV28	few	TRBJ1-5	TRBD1	TGTGCCAGCAGTCCGGGACAGGGATTGGGTGCTTTGGATCAGCCCCAGCATTTT	CASSPGQGLGALDQPQHF
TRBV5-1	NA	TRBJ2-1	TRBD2	TGCGCCAGCAGCCAAGCGGGGGGAAGCTCCTACAATGAGCAGTTCTTC	CASSQAGGSSYNEQFF
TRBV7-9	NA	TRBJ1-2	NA	TGTGCCAGCAGCTTAGCCACGGTCTATGGCTACACCTTC	CASSLATVYGYTF
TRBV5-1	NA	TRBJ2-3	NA	TGCGCCAGCAGGTGGAGTATTTTTACAGATACGCAGTATTTT	CASRWSIFTDTQYF
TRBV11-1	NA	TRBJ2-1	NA	TGTGCCAGCATCGCGGGACTTGAGGGCAATGAGCAGTTCTTC	CASIAGLEGNEQFF
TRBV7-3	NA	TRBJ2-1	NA	TGTGCCAGCAGCTCGGCTTCCTACAATGAGCAGTTCTTC	CASSSASYNEQFF
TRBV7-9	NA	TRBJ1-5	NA	TGTGCCAGCAGCCCTTCCGGGGGTCAGCCCCAGCATTTT	CASSPSGGQPQHF
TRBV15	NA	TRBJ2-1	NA	TGTGCCACCAGCAGAGAAACATACTCCTACAATGAGCAGTTCTTC	CATSRETYSYNEQFF
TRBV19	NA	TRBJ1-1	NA	TGTGCCAGTAGTATTACGAGGAGCACTGAAGCTTTCTTT	CASSITRSTEAFF
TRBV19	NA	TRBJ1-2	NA	TGTGCCAGTATATCGTCGGGGGTAGTTTATGGCTACACCTTC	CASISSGVVYGYTF
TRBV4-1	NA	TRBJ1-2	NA	TGCGCCAGCAGCCAAGAGGTACAGAGCTATGGCTACACCTTC	CASSQEVQSYGYTF
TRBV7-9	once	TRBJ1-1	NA	TGTGCCAGCAGCTTACCAGGGGCGCTCTACACTGAAGCTTTCTTT	CASSLPGALYTEAFF
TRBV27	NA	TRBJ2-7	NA	TGTGCCAGCAGTTTCCGGGCCACCGACAGGCAGTACTTC	CASSFRATDRQYF
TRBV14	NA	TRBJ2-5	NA	TGTGCCAGCAGCCCCCCCGGAGAGACCCAGTACTTC	CASSPPGETQYF
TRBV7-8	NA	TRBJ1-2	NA	TGTGCCAGCAGCTTATTCCGGGAGGGCTACACCTTC	CASSLFREGYTF
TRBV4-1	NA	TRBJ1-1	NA	TGCGCCAGCTCCCCGGGTGAATGGAACACTGAAGCTTTCTTT	CASSPGEWNTEAFF
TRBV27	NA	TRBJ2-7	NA	TGTGCCAGCAGGCCCCTCGGGGGGCGATCGAACGAGCAGTACTTC	CASRPLGGRSNEQYF
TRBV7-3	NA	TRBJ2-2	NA	TGTGCCAGCAGCCCCCGACAGACGAACACCGGGGAGCTGTTTTTT	CASSPRQTNTGELFF
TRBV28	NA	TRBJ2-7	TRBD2	TGTGCCAGCAGTAAAATCACTAGCGGCTCCTACGAGCAGTACTTC	CASSKITSGSYEQYF
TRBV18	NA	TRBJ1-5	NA	TGTGCCAGCGGGAGTCCTGACGGTGATCAGCCCCAGCATTTT	CASGSPDGDQPQHF
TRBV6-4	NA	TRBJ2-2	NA	TGTGCCAGCACCCCCGCTCCGGGCACCGGGGAGCTGTTTTTT	CASTPAPGTGELFF
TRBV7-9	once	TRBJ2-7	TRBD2	TGTGCCAGCAGCTTCTACGCGGGAGGGCCCTGGGAATACGAGCAGTACTTC	CASSFYAGGPWEYEQYF
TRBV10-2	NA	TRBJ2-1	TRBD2	TGCGCCAGCAGAGGACTAGCGGATGTCTCCTACAATGAGCAGTTCTTC	CASRGLADVSYNEQFF
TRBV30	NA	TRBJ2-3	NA	TGTGCCTGGAGTGGTGATCGTACGCAGTATTTT	CAWSGDRTQYF
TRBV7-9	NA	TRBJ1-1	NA	TGTGCCAGCAGCTTAGAGGACACCCGGCAAGGTACTGAAGCTTTCTTT	CASSLEDTRQGTEAFF
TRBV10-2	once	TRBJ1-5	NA	TGCGCCAGCAGTGGAGGGACGGGGAGCAATCAGCCCCAGCATTTT	CASSGGTGSNQPQHF
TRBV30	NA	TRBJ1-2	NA	TGTGCCTGGCGACTTAACAGGAATAGCTACACCTTC	CAWRLNRNSYTF
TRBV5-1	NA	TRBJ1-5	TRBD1	TGCGCCAGCAGCCCCGGCCCGGGACAGGGTGACAATCAGCCCCAGCATTTT	CASSPGPGQGDNQPQHF
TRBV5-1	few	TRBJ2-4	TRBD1	TGCGCCAGCAGCCCTTCGACAGGGGCGGACATTCAGTACTTC	CASSPSTGADIQYF
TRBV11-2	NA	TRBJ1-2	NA	TGTGCCAGCAGCTTAAGGCAGGATGGCTACACCTTC	CASSLRQDGYTF
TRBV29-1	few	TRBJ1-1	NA	TGCAGCGTTCCCTGGGGGACTGAAGCTTTCTTT	CSVPWGTEAFF
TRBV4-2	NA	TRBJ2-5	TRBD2	TGTGTCAGCAGCCAGGGCGGGGGGGCCGCAGAGACCCAGTACTTC	CVSSQGGGAAETQYF
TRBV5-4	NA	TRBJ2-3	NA	TGTGCCAGCAGCTTAGCTAGCTCTGGCACAGATACGCAGTATTTT	CASSLASSGTDTQYF